Below, one T cell receptor (beta chain) is given with its context. The CDR3 runs 14 residues. V was pared by 7 bases and J by 4 bases, with 14 bases between. Germline CDR1 is SNHLY and CDR2 is FYNNEI. As handled by the study authors: Nucleated cell counts were estimated from reference gene primer amplification. Here immunoSEQ multiplex PCR was the method, and the copy in TCRdb shows in-frame clones only, minus some. V and J calls plus clone size are reproduced from that table; the DNA served to infer D and trimming. The sample contains 150,000 to 200,000 clones, around four fifths of which appear only once. The sample comes from a study of blood T cell repertoires in COVID-19. About the research overall: The United States, Italy and Spain supplied acute and convalescent COVID-19 samples.

Clinical histories supplied by participants themselves formed the basis of cohort assignment. Resolution of symptoms, clearance, or two negative PCRs was present in recovered Cohort 3 donors. The chain joins TRBV2 to TRBJ2-1; D may be TRBD2 (6 bases). The sample was PBMCs or T cells enriched from blood (not recorded which). This clonotype was sampled from a woman aged 45-65 years who had recovered from COVID-19. CDR3 bases: TGTGCCAGCACACTCAGCCGGGGGTACAATGAGCAGTTCTTC. Residues: CASTLSRGYNEQFF.